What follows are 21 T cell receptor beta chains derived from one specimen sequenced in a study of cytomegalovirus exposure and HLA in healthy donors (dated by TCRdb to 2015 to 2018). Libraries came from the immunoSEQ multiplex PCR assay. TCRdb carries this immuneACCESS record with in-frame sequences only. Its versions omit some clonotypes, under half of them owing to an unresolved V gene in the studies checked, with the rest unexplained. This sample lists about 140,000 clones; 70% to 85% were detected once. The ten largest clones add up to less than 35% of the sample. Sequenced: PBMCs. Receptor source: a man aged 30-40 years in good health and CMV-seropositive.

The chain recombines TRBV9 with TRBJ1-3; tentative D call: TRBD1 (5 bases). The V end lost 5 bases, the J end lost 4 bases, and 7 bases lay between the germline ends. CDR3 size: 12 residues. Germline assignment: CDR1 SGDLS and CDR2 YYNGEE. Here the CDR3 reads CASRGVGNTIYF. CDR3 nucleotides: TGTGCCAGCAGAGGGGTAGGAAACACCATATATTTT.

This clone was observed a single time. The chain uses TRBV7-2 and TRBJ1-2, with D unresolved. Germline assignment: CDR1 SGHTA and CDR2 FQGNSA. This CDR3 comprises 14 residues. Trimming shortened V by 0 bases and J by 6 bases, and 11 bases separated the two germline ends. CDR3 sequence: CASSLAGGLDGYTF. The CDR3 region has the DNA TGTGCCAGCAGCTTAGCGGGCGGGTTGGATGGCTACACCTTC.

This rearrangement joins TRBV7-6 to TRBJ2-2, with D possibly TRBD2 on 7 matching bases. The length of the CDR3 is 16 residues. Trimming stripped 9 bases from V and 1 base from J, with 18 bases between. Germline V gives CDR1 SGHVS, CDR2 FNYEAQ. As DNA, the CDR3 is TGTGCCAGTCACTGGGGGGGCGCGAGGAACACCGGGGAGCTGTTTTTT. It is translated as CASHWGGARNTGELFF. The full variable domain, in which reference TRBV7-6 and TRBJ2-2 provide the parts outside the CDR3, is GAGVSQSPRYKVTKRGQDVALRCDPISGHVSLYWYRQALGQGPEFLTYFNYEAQQDKSGLPNDRFSAERPEGSISTLTIQRTEQRDSAMYRCASHWGGARNTGELFFGEGSRLTVL.

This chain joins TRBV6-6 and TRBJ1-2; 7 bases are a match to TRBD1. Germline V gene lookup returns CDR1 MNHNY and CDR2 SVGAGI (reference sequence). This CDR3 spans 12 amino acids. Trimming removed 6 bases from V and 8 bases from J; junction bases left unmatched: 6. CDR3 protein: CASRGTEHGYTF. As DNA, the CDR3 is TGTGCCAGCAGGGGGACAGAACACGGCTACACCTTC.

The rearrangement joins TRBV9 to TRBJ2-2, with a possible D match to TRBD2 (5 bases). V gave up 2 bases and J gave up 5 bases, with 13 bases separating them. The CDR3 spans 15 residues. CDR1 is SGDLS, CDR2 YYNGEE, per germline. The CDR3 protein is CASSVSSRDTGELFF. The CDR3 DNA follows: TGTGCCAGCAGCGTGAGCTCGAGGGATACCGGGGAGCTGTTTTTT. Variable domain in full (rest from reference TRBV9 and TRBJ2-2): DSGVTQTPKHLITATGQRVTLRCSPRSGDLSVYWYQQSLDQGLQFLIQYYNGEERAKGNILERFSAQQFPDLHSELNLSSLELGDSALYFCASSVSSRDTGELFFGEGSRLTVL.

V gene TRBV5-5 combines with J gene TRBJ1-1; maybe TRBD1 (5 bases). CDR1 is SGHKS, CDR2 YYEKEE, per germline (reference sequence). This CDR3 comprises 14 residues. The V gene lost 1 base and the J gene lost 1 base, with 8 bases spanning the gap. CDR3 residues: CASSLWTPNTEAFF. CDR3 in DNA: TGTGCCAGCAGCTTGTGGACACCGAACACTGAAGCTTTCTTT.

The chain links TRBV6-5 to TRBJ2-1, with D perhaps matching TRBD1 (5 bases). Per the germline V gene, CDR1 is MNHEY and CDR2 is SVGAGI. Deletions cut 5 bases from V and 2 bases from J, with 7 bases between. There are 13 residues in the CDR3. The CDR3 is CASSRTPYNEQFF. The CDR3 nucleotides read TGTGCCAGCAGTCGGACACCCTACAATGAGCAGTTCTTC.

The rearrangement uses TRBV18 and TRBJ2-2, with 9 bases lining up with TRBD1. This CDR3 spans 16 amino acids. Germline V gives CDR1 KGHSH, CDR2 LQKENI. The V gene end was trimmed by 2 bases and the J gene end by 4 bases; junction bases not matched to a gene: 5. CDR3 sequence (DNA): TGTGCCAGCTCACCAAACGCACAGGGGGCCACCGGGGAGCTGTTTTTT. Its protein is CASSPNAQGATGELFF.

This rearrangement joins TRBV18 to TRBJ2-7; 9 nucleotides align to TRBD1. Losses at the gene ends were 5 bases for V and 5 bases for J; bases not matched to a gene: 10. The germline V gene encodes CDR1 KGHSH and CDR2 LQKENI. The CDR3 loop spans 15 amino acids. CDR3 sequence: CASSETGGEINEQYF. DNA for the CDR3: TGTGCCAGCTCAGAAACAGGGGGCGAGATTAACGAGCAGTACTTC. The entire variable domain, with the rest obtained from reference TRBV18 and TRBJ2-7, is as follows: NAGVMQNPRHLVRRRGQEARLRCSPMKGHSHVYWYRQLPEEGLKFMVYLQKENIIDESGMPKERFSAEFPKEGPSILRIQQVVRGDSAAYFCASSETGGEINEQYFGPGTRLTVT.

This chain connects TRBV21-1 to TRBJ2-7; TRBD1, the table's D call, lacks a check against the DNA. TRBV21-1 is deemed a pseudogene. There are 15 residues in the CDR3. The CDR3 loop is CASSKSPPQGYEQYF. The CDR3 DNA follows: TGTGCCAGCAGCAAAAGTCCCCCCCAGGGATACGAGCAGTACTTC.

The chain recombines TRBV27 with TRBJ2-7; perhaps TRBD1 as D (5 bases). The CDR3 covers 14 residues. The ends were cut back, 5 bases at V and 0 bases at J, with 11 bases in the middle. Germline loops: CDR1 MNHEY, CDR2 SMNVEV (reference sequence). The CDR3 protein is CASSLQENSYEQYF. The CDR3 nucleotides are TGTGCCAGCAGTCTACAGGAAAACTCCTACGAGCAGTACTTC.

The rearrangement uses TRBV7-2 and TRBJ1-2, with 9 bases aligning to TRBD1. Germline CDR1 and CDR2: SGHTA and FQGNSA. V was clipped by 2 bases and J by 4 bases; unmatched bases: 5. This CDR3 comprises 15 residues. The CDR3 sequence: CASSLRDRVLYGYTF. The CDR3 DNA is TGTGCCAGCAGCTTACGGGACAGGGTTCTCTATGGCTACACCTTC. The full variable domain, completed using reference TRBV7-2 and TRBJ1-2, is GAGVSQSPSNKVTEKGKDVELRCDPISGHTALYWYRQSLGQGLEFLIYFQGNSAPDKSGLPSDRFSAERTGGSVSTLTIQRTQQEDSAVYLCASSLRDRVLYGYTFGSGTRLTVV.

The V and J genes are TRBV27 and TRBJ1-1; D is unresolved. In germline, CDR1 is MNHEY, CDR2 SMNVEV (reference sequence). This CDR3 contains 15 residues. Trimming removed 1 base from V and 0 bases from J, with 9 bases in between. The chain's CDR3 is CASSLFSRMNTEAFF. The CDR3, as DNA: TGTGCCAGCAGTTTATTCTCCAGAATGAACACTGAAGCTTTCTTT.

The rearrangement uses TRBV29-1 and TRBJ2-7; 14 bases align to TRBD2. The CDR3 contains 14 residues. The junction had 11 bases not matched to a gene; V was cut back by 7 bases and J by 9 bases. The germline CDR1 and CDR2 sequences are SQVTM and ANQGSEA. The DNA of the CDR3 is TGCAGCGCGCGTGGGGGACTAGCGGGAGAAGGGCAGTACTTC. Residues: CSARGGLAGEGQYF.

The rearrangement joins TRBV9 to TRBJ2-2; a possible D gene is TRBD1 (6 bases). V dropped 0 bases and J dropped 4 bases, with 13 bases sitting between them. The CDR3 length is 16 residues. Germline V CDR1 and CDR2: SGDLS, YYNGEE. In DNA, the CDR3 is TGTGCCAGCAGCGTAGGACAGGCCCAAACCACCGGGGAGCTGTTTTTT. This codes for CASSVGQAQTTGELFF.

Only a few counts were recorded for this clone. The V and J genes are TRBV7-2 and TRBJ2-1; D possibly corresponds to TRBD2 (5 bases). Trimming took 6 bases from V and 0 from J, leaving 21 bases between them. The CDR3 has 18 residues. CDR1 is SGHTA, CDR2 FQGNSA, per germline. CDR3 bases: TGTGCCAGCAGTTTGTCTCTAAGCGGAGGTCGCTCCTACAATGAGCAGTTCTTC. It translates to CASSLSLSGGRSYNEQFF.

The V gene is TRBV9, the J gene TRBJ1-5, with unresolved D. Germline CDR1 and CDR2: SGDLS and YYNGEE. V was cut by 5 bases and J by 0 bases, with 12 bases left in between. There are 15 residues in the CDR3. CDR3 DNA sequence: TGTGCCAGCAGTGCCACAAGTTATAGCAATCAGCCCCAGCATTTT. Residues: CASSATSYSNQPQHF.

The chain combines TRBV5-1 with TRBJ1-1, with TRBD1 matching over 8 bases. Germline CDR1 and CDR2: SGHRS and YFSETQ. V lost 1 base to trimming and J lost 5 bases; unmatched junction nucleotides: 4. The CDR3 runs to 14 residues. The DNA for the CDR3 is TGCGCCAGCAGCTTGCAGGGGGCGAAAACTGAAGCTTTCTTT. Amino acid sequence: CASSLQGAKTEAFF.

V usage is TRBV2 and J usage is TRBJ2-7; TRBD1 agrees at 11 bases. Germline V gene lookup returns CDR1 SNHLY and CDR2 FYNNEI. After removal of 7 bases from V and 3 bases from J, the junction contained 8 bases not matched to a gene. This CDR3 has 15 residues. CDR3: CASKRDRGEIYEQYF. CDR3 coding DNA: TGTGCCAGCAAGCGGGACAGGGGGGAAATCTACGAGCAGTACTTC.

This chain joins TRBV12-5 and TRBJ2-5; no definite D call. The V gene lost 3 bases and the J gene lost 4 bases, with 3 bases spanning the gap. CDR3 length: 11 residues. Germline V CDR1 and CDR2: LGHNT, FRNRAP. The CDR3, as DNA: TGTGCTAGTGGTTTCCGAGAGACCCAGTACTTC. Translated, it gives CASGFRETQYF.

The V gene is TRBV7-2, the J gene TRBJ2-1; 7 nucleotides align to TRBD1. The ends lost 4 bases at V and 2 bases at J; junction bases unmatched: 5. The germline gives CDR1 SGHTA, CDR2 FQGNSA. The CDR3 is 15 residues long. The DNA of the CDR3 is TGTGCCAGCAGCTCCGACAGGGTCCCCTACAATGAGCAGTTCTTC. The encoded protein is CASSSDRVPYNEQFF.